The 6 T cell receptor beta chains listed next were all sequenced from one sample in a study of shared clonotypes between healthy human individuals. Data came from immunoSEQ multiplex PCR; TCRdb stores just in-frame clones and leaves some out. This sample has 2 million to 3 million clones, with under 95% found just once. Specimen: naive CD4+ T cells from PBMCs. Subset described: CD45RA+ positively selected. The receptors here all came from a young man in good health. Some clones in this sample may be carry-over from other donors' samples.

CDR3 in amino acids: CASSPVSVNTEAFF. DNA of the CDR3: TGTGCCAGCAGCCCTGTTTCGGTGAACACTGAAGCTTTCTTT. The gene calls are TRBV7-9 and TRBJ1-1; D is undetermined. Germline values: CDR1 SEHNR, CDR2 FQNEAQ (reference sequence). The CDR3 extends over 14 amino acids. V lost 5 bases, J lost 0 bases, and 10 bases lay in between.

Points on this clone: The sample holds other DNA sequences that translate to the same CDR3. This chain connects TRBV5-6 to TRBJ2-7; D uncertain. Trimming stripped 2 bases from V and 3 bases from J, with 3 bases between. This CDR3 region has 11 residues. CDR1 is SGHDT and CDR2 is YYEEEE in the germline V gene. CDR3 nucleotides: TGTGCCAGCAGCTTTCGCTACGAGCAGTACTTC. This translates into CASSFRYEQYF.

Only one count was recorded for this clone. This sample includes further DNA sequences coding for the same CDR3. V usage is TRBV5-6 and J usage is TRBJ2-5; D is ambiguous. This CDR3 is built from 11 residues. V gave up 2 bases and J gave up 5 bases, with 4 bases separating them. Germline V gene sequence: CDR1 SGHDT, CDR2 YYEEEE. CDR3 nucleotides: TGTGCCAGCAGCTTCCGGGAGACCCAGTACTTC. Translated: CASSFRETQYF.

The rearrangement joins TRBV28 to TRBJ2-7; no definite D call. Germline lookup yields CDR1 MDHEN and CDR2 SYDVKM. This CDR3 comprises 13 residues. Trimming took off 7 bases at V and 6 bases at J, with 16 bases between the two ends. CDR3 nucleotides: TGTGCCAGCAACCATGTCGACAAAGCCGAGCAGTACTTC. Protein sequence: CASNHVDKAEQYF.

V gene TRBV5-7 combines with J gene TRBJ1-2; 9 bases agree with TRBD1. TRBV5-7 is noted as an ORF with a role that remains uncertain. The CDR3 length is 18 residues. The V and J ends lost 1 base and 8 bases, in that order; junction bases with no gene match: 18. CDR3 sequence: CASSLFPGQGSWWGGYTF. CDR3 bases: TGTGCCAGCAGCTTGTTCCCGGGACAGGGTAGTTGGTGGGGAGGCTACACCTTC.

V and J are TRBV25-1 and TRBJ2-1; a weak D match, TRBD1 (5 bases). The germline V and J ends were trimmed by 4 bases and 6 bases, with 16 bases remaining between them. Looked up from germline, CDR1 is MGHDK and CDR2 is SYGVNS. The CDR3 loop spans 15 amino acids. The CDR3 loop reads CASSGTTRATNEQFF. CDR3 bases: TGTGCCAGCAGTGGGACAACCCGCGCAACCAATGAGCAGTTCTTC.